Each of the 8 T cell receptor beta chains below was sequenced from the same sample in a study of Ad26.COV2.S vaccination and SARS-CoV-2 variants. This table comes from immunoSEQ multiplex PCR, and its TCRdb copy is limited to in-frame clones, with some not included. The repertoire has 240,000 or so clones, roughly 90% of them found once; the top ten carry about 10%. The treatment here: about 20 received Ad26.COV2.S at low or high dose, single or two shots; a few received placebo; per-sample allocation not given. After the first vaccine or placebo injection, samples were drawn on day 63. Specimen: peripheral blood, collected in a trial of Ad26.COV2.S vaccine versus placebo. These receptors came from a person between 18 and 65 years old who received the Ad26.COV2.S COVID-19 vaccine or a placebo.

The V and J genes are TRBV7-2 and TRBJ2-1; 10 bases are a match to TRBD2. In germline, CDR1 is SGHTA, CDR2 FQGNSA. This CDR3 has 15 residues. After removal of 4 bases from V and 7 bases from J, the junction contained 7 bases not matched to a gene. CDR3 bases: TGTGCCAGCAGCTCAGCGGGGGGGCTCAAAAATGAGCAGTTCTTC. This translates into CASSSAGGLKNEQFF. Variable domain in full (rest from reference TRBV7-2 and TRBJ2-1): GAGVSQSPSNKVTEKGKDVELRCDPISGHTALYWYRQSLGQGLEFLIYFQGNSAPDKSGLPSDRFSAERTGGSVSTLTIQRTQQEDSAVYLCASSSAGGLKNEQFFGPGTRLTVL.

The chain carries TRBV4-1 and TRBJ1-6; D remains unclear. The germline CDR1 and CDR2 sequences are MGHRA and YSYEKL. The CDR3 loop spans 17 amino acids. V was shortened by 1 base and J by 6 bases, with 16 bases between the two germline ends. DNA for the CDR3: TGCGCCAGCAGCCAAGGGTCGGGGAGGGCCGTTAATTCACCCCTCCACTTT. Encoded protein: CASSQGSGRAVNSPLHF.

In regard to this clone: This is likely a read error, given that the CDR3 carries no conserved phenylalanine or tryptophan at its end. No DNA is shown, since the ends of the CDR3 on it are uncertain; the CDR3 is the one TCRdb lists. The chain employs TRBV29-1 and TRBJ1-1; the table names TRBD1, a call not compared with the DNA. Per germline, CDR1 SQVTM and CDR2 ANQGSEA. The length of the CDR3 is 12 amino acids, counting both ends. This CDR3 is CSVAGTGGEEGL.

The chain combines TRBV5-1 with TRBJ2-1; TRBD2 agrees at 10 bases. Germline lookup yields CDR1 SGHRS and CDR2 YFSETQ. J gave up 10 bases and V 4 bases, and 11 bases lay outside the gene matches. CDR3 length: 15 residues. The CDR3 spells CASSITSGEHREQFF. CDR3 in DNA: TGCGCCAGCAGCATCACTAGCGGGGAACACCGGGAGCAGTTCTTC. Complete variable domain (other parts from reference TRBV5-1 and TRBJ2-1): KAGVTQTPRYLIKTRGQQVTLSCSPISGHRSVSWYQQTPGQGLQFLFEYFSETQRNKGNFPGRFSGRQFSNSRSEMNVSTLELGDSALYLCASSITSGEHREQFFGPGTRLTVL.

V and J are TRBV27 and TRBJ2-7; 11 positions agree with TRBD1. Germline assignment: CDR1 MNHEY and CDR2 SMNVEV (reference sequence). The CDR3 has 13 amino acids. V was pared by 6 bases and J by 7 bases, with 5 bases of the junction left unmatched. The CDR3 region is CASRGQGVGEQYF. The CDR3 region has the DNA TGTGCCAGCAGGGGACAGGGGGTAGGTGAGCAGTACTTC.

The chain couples TRBV19 to TRBJ2-2; 7 bases are shared with TRBD2. The CDR3 runs to 16 residues. The J segment lost 0 bases and the V segment lost 1 base, leaving 2 bases of the junction unmatched. CDR1 is LNHDA and CDR2 is SQIVND in the germline V gene (reference sequence). This CDR3 reads CASSIAGGANTGELFF. The CDR3 DNA reads as TGTGCCAGTAGTATAGCGGGGGGAGCGAACACCGGGGAGCTGTTTTTT.

The table lists this clone with a few counts. V gene TRBV6-1 combines with J gene TRBJ1-5, with TRBD1 matching over 11 bases. V dropped 3 bases and J dropped 4; count of bases not matched to a gene: 8. This CDR3 comprises 17 residues. The germline gives CDR1 MNHNS, CDR2 SASEGT. The chain's CDR3 is CASSDGDRGFGNQPQHF. Here the CDR3 DNA reads TGTGCCAGCAGTGATGGGGACAGGGGGTTTGGAAATCAGCCCCAGCATTTT.

This chain's CDR3 is CASSIGSGPLQETQYF. The DNA of the CDR3 is TGTGCCAGCAGCATTGGGAGCGGACCGCTCCAAGAGACCCAGTACTTC. V usage is TRBV21-1 and J usage is TRBJ2-5; the DNA was not compared with TRBD2, the D call given in the table. TRBV21-1 corresponds to a pseudogene. The CDR3 is 16 amino acids.